The next 27 T cell receptor beta chains were all read from a single sample in a study of molecular identifiers for immune sequencing clone quantification. MiXCR was run by TCRdb on the PCR reads, yielding one entry per CDR3 protein. Among roughly 320,000 distinct CDR3 sequences listed, around a fifth were seen once. The sample was naive CD8+ T cells from blood, with Jurkat cell RNA spiked in. This sample's subset: FACS-sorted CD8+CD4-CCR7+CD45RA+ naive T cells. Receptors were obtained from a human donor in good health. Some libraries in this study had Jurkat cell RNA spiked in.

This clonotype was observed many times. The chain carries TRBV5-1 and TRBJ1-1; D call uncertain. The CDR3 runs to 14 residues. Germline lookup yields CDR1 SGHRS and CDR2 YFSETQ. V dropped 4 bases and J dropped 1 base, with 11 bases sitting between them. The CDR3 loop is CASSPLTANTEAFF. CDR3 bases: TGCGCCAGCAGCCCTCTTACAGCGAACACTGAAGCTTTCTTT.

This clonotype was seen many times. The V and J genes are TRBV21-1 and TRBJ2-7; TRBD1 is the table's D call, not checked against the DNA. TRBV21-1 is a pseudogene segment. The length of the CDR3 is 14 residues. CDR3 DNA sequence: TGTGCCAGCAGCAAGGGTGACAGGGGAAGCGTGGGGAACTTC. This sequence encodes CASSKGDRGSVGNF.

This clonotype was observed at least ten times. The chain recombines TRBV6-2 or TRBV6-3 with TRBJ1-2; D gene uncertain. The CDR3 totals 14 residues. V lost 3 bases to trimming and J lost 2 bases, with 10 bases between them. Germline CDR1 MNHEY, CDR2 SVGEGT. CDR3 nucleotides: TGTGCCAGCAGTTATTTCGGCATAAACTATGGCTACACCTTC. Translating gives CASSYFGINYGYTF.

The V and J genes are TRBV28 and TRBJ2-3; 9 bases match TRBD2. Trimming at V came to 5 bases and at J to 3 bases, leaving 9 bases not matched to a gene. The CDR3 has 16 residues. Germline CDR1 is MDHEN and CDR2 is SYDVKM. CDR3 residues: CASSPIAGVGTDTQYF. The CDR3 nucleotides read TGTGCCAGCAGTCCGATAGCGGGAGTCGGTACAGATACGCAGTATTTT.

This clonotype was seen more than once but under ten times. The V and J genes are TRBV29-1 and TRBJ2-3; no clear D gene. Trimming shortened V by 3 bases and J by 2 bases, and 6 bases separated the two germline ends. This CDR3 is 12 amino acids long. Germline V CDR1 and CDR2: SQVTM, ANQGSEA. CDR3 sequence reads: CSVEMITDTQYF. The CDR3 bases are TGCAGCGTTGAGATGATCACAGATACGCAGTATTTT.

This clonotype was observed a single time. Possible read error: a much larger clone is one base away. The chain couples TRBV2 to TRBJ2-3; D may be TRBD1 or TRBD2 (5 bases each). V lost 5 bases, J lost 0 bases, and 15 bases lay in between. Germline V gene lookup returns CDR1 SNHLY and CDR2 FYNNEI. The CDR3 length is 16 residues. CDR3 sequence reads: CASSFEGRSSTDTQYF. In DNA form, the CDR3 reads TGTGCCAGCAGTTTCGAGGGACGGTCGAGCACAGATACGCAGTATTTT.

This clonotype has a count of ten or more. This chain joins TRBV4-1 and TRBJ2-2, with TRBD2 matching 15 bases. After removal of 5 bases from V and 3 bases from J, the junction contained 7 bases not matched to a gene. Germline V gene sequence: CDR1 MGHRA, CDR2 YSYEKL. The CDR3 loop spans 18 amino acids. CDR3 sequence reads: CASSVGTSGRLDTGELFF. DNA of the CDR3: TGCGCCAGCAGCGTAGGGACTAGCGGGAGGCTGGACACCGGGGAGCTGTTTTTT.

Regarding this clonotype: A much more abundant neighbour one base away suggests this may be a read error. V gene TRBV7-9 combines with J gene TRBJ2-7, with 8 bases identical to TRBD1. The CDR3 consists of 15 residues. Germline CDR1 is SEHNR and CDR2 is FQNEAQ (reference sequence). As DNA, the CDR3 is TGTGCCAGCAGCCCGGGGGACAGGAACTCCTACGGGCAGTACTTC. Encoded protein: CASSPGDRNSYGQYF. Full variable domain (outside the CDR3, taken from reference TRBV7-9 and TRBJ2-7): DTGVSQNPRHKITKRGQNVTFRCDPISEHNRLYWYRQTLGQGPEFLTYFQNEAQLEKSRLLSDRFSAERPKGSFSTLEIQRTEQGDSAMYLCASSPGDRNSYGQYFGPGTRLTVT.

Notes on this clonotype: This sequence may be a read error, since a much larger clone differs from it by one base. The J gene is TRBJ2-7, the V gene TRBV2; tentative D call: TRBD2 (6 bases). The CDR3 covers 11 residues. From germline, CDR1 is SNHLY and CDR2 FYNNEI. For the CDR3, the DNA is TGTGCCGGAGGGACGACCTACGAGCAGCACTTC. It translates to CAGGTTYEQHF.

On this clonotype: A much larger clonotype is one base distant, so this may be a read error. The CDR3 DNA follows: TGTGCCAGCAGTCTTTACGGGACTAACACTGAAGCTTTCTTT. Its translation: CASSLYGTNTEAFF. V gene TRBV27 combines with J gene TRBJ1-1; a weak D match, TRBD1 (5 bases). This CDR3 region has 14 residues. The V gene's germline CDR1 is MNHEY and CDR2 SMNVEV (reference sequence). Trimming removed 5 bases from V and 2 bases from J, with 12 bases in between.

This clonotype was found many times. The chain recombines TRBV12-3 or TRBV12-4 with TRBJ1-2; no reliable D call. V shed 6 bases and J shed 3 bases, with 11 bases lying between them. CDR3 length equals 13 residues. The chain's CDR3 is CASSQSLHYGYTF. The CDR3 coding sequence is TGTGCCAGCAGCCAATCACTCCACTATGGCTACACCTTC.

In this sample, this clonotype turned up many times. The chain combines TRBV6-5 with TRBJ2-7; D unclear. Germline loops: CDR1 MNHEY, CDR2 SVGAGI. V was clipped by 6 bases and J by 0 bases, with 9 bases between them. The CDR3 contains 13 residues. CDR3 sequence reads: CASSPDLSYEQYF. The CDR3 DNA is TGTGCCAGCAGCCCGGATCTCTCCTACGAGCAGTACTTC.

This clonotype occurred a few times. The V call is TRBV20-1, the J call TRBJ2-7; D is perhaps TRBD1 (6 bases). The V gene's germline CDR1 is DFQATT and CDR2 SNEGSKA (reference sequence). This CDR3 is built from 15 residues. V was clipped by 4 bases and J by 3 bases, with 19 bases between them. The CDR3 here is CSAISLGQTRYEQYF. DNA of the CDR3: TGCAGTGCTATCTCTTTAGGACAGACCCGCTACGAGCAGTACTTC.

The chain links TRBV20-1 to TRBJ2-3; D possibly matches TRBD1 or TRBD2 (5 bases each). V dropped 0 bases and J dropped 2 bases, with 12 bases sitting between them. The CDR3 has 15 residues. Germline CDR1 DFQATT, CDR2 SNEGSKA (reference sequence). CDR3 residues: CSARDSGLSTDTQYF. In DNA form, the CDR3 reads TGCAGTGCTAGAGATTCGGGGCTCTCCACAGATACGCAGTATTTT.

This clonotype has ten or more counts. The gene calls are TRBV29-1 and TRBJ2-3, with 7 bases identical to TRBD2. After removal of 2 bases from V and 3 bases from J, the junction contained 11 bases not matched to a gene. The germline CDR1 and CDR2 sequences are SQVTM and ANQGSEA. CDR3 length equals 16 residues. DNA of the CDR3: TGCAGCGTTGAACCCCACAGGCCGGGGGGTACAGATACGCAGTATTTT. Residues: CSVEPHRPGGTDTQYF.

This clonotype was observed at least ten times. CDR3 amino acids: CASSSTGKTEAFF. The CDR3 DNA is TGTGCCAGCAGCTCTACAGGGAAGACTGAAGCTTTCTTT. This sequence joins TRBV7-9 and TRBJ1-1; tentatively, D is TRBD1 (6 bases). V was trimmed by 4 bases and J by 5 bases, leaving 11 bases between them. The CDR3 extends over 13 amino acids. Germline values: CDR1 SEHNR, CDR2 FQNEAQ (reference sequence).

This clonotype has ten or more counts. This chain connects TRBV2 to TRBJ2-2; a weak D match, TRBD1 (5 bases). From germline, CDR1 is SNHLY and CDR2 FYNNEI. The CDR3 has 14 amino acids. V shed 6 bases and J shed 4 bases, with 12 bases lying between them. CDR3 nucleotide sequence: TGTGCCAGCAGCGCGGACATTCCCACCGGGGAGCTGTTTTTT. It encodes CASSADIPTGELFF.

This clonotype showed up many times. This chain uses TRBV6-6 with TRBJ2-7, with D unresolved. The germline V gene has CDR1 MNHNY and CDR2 SVGAGI (reference sequence). The CDR3 is 13 residues long. Trimming took 1 base from V and 7 from J, leaving 11 bases between them. CDR3 nucleotide sequence: TGTGCCAGCAGTTACTTATTCGGGTCTGAGCAGTACTTC. It is translated as CASSYLFGSEQYF.

At least ten counts were recorded for this clonotype. The chain links TRBV28 to TRBJ1-2; D call uncertain. The CDR3 totals 13 residues. Germline-derived CDR1 and CDR2 are MDHEN and SYDVKM. V lost 2 bases and J 5 bases, leaving 9 bases between the germline ends. The CDR3 DNA follows: TGTGCCAGCAGTTTAACACTTGATTATGGCTACACCTTC. Residues: CASSLTLDYGYTF.

This clonotype was observed many times. The rearrangement joins TRBV24-1 to TRBJ1-5, with TRBD1 matching 10 bases. Germline V gene lookup returns CDR1 KGHDR and CDR2 SFDVKD. CDR3 length equals 15 residues. J was trimmed by 6 bases and V by 3 bases; bases with no gene match: 4. CDR3 in DNA: TGTGCCACCAGTGATACCGGGACAGGGGTTCAGCCCCAGCATTTT. It specifies CATSDTGTGVQPQHF.

The gene calls are TRBV29-1 and TRBJ2-1; 13 bases align to TRBD2. Germline V CDR1 and CDR2: SQVTM, ANQGSEA. CDR3 length: 13 residues. Trimming took 7 bases from V and 4 from J; bases not matched to a gene: 1. Here the CDR3 DNA reads TGCAGCGCGGGACTAGCGGGGTACAATGAGCAGTTCTTC. This translates into CSAGLAGYNEQFF.

Here the CDR3 DNA reads TGTGCCAGCAGTTGGACAGGGGACACCATATATTTT. Residues: CASSWTGDTIYF. The genes are TRBV12-3 or TRBV12-4 and TRBJ1-3, with TRBD1 matching over 9 bases. V lost 4 bases and J lost 8; bases outside the gene matches: 0. This CDR3 region has 12 residues.

Many counts were recorded for this clonotype. The chain combines TRBV12-3 or TRBV12-4 with TRBJ2-7, with 8 bases fitting TRBD2. V lost 4 bases and J lost 3; bases outside the gene matches: 8. The CDR3 contains 15 residues. The CDR3 nucleotides are TGTGCCAGCAGTTCCAGTCCCGGGACTAGCTACGAGCAGTACTTC. Translation: CASSSSPGTSYEQYF.

The chain employs TRBV15 and TRBJ2-7, with TRBD1 matching 8 bases. From germline, CDR1 is LNHNV and CDR2 YYDKDF (reference sequence). Trimming cost V 3 bases and J 0 bases; bases outside gene matches: 13. The CDR3 runs to 18 residues. CDR3 sequence: CATSRFPRADRDSYEQYF. Here the CDR3 DNA reads TGTGCCACCAGCAGGTTCCCCCGGGCGGACAGGGACTCCTACGAGCAGTACTTC.

A remark on this clonotype: Germline is not matched at one junction end, which may reflect a read error. This chain links TRBV6-5 with TRBJ1-1; the D is unclear. The CDR3 contains 15 residues. Germline V gives CDR1 MNHEY, CDR2 SVGAGI. The CDR3 region is CASSYYGSMNTVAFF. The CDR3 bases are TGTGCCAGCAGTTACTATGGTTCCATGAACACTGTAGCTTTCTTT.

A remark on this clonotype: A much more abundant neighbour one base away suggests this may be a read error. Without the conserved terminal phenylalanine or tryptophan, this CDR3 likely stems from a read error. CDR3 residues: CASSLVEKLFL. Written as DNA, the CDR3 is TGTGCCAGCAGCTTAGTTGAAAAACTGTTTCTT. V is TRBV7-9 and J is TRBJ1-4; D is unresolved. The CDR3 runs to 11 residues. Trimming cost V 1 base and J 7 bases, with 1 base left between them. Germline CDR1 SEHNR, CDR2 FQNEAQ (reference sequence).

This clonotype was detected a few times. The chain uses TRBV29-1 and TRBJ2-6; no firm D call. The CDR3 is 14 amino acids. The V and J ends lost 6 bases and 2 bases respectively, with 11 bases between them. Germline V gene data show CDR1 as SQVTM and CDR2 as ANQGSEA. CDR3 coding DNA: TGCAGCGTCCCCGTGGGTGCTGGGGCCAACGTCCTGACTTTC. Translation: CSVPVGAGANVLTF.